Described below is a single T cell receptor (beta chain) sequence and its context. Profiling relied on immunoSEQ multiplex PCR, and the TCRdb table lists in-frame clones only, not all of them. The data show roughly 4,700 clones, with approximately 90% seen just once and 20% to 30% held by the top ten. The entry originates in a study of lymphopenia after photon versus proton radiotherapy. The CDR3 is made up of 15 amino acids. The germline V gene encodes CDR1 MGHDK and CDR2 SYGVNS. V lost 7 bases to trimming and J lost 5 bases; unmatched junction nucleotides: 13. The chain couples TRBV25-1 to TRBJ2-5; 7 nucleotides align to TRBD2. The TCR comes from a man at least 80 years old with cholangiocarcinoma. Sequences were derived from peripheral blood, sampled from a patient treated with photon-based radiotherapy. The DNA of the CDR3 is TGTGCCAGCACCCGGGGGGAACGGCTAGTGGAGACCCAGTACTTC. It yields the protein CASTRGERLVETQYF.